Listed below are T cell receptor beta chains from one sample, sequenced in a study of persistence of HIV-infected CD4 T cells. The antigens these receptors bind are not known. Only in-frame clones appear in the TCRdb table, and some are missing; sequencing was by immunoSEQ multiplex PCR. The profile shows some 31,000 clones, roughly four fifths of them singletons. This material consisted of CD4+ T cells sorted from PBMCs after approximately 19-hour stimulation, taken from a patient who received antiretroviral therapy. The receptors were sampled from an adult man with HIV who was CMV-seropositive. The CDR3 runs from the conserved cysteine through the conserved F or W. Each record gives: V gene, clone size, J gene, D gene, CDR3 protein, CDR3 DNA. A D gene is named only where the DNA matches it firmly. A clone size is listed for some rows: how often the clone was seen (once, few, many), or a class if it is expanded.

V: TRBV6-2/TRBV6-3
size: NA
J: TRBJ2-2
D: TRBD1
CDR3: CASSPTGGYGELFF
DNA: TGTGCCAGCAGTCCCACAGGGGGTTACGGGGAGCTGTTTTTT

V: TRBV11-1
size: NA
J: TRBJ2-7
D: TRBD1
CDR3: CASSPRTGEDEQYF
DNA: TGTGCCAGCAGCCCACGGACAGGGGAGGACGAGCAGTACTTC

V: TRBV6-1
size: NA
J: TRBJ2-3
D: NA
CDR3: CASSEGAPGADTQYF
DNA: TGTGCCAGCAGTGAGGGAGCCCCTGGAGCAGATACGCAGTATTTT

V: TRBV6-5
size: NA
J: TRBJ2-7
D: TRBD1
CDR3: CASSYSTGKRLEQYF
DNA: TGTGCCAGCAGTTACTCGACAGGGAAGCGCCTCGAGCAGTACTTC

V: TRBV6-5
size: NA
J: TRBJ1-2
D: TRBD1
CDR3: CASNGQGAKGRGYTF
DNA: TGTGCCAGCAACGGACAGGGGGCAAAGGGTCGTGGCTACACCTTC

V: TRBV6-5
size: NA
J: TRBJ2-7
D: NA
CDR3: CASSYTEAGSTHEQYF
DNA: TGTGCCAGCAGTTACACCGAGGCAGGCTCGACCCACGAGCAGTACTTC

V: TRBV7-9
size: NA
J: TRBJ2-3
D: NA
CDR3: CASSLVLGTQYF
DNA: TGTGCCAGCAGCTTAGTTCTGGGGACGCAGTATTTT

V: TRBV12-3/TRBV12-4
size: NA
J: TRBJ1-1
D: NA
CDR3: CASSYTGTEAFF
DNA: TGTGCCAGCAGTTACACGGGCACTGAAGCTTTCTTT

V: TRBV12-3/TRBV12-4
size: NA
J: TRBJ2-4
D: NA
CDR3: CASSPRQKNIQYF
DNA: TGTGCCAGCAGTCCCCGACAGAAAAACATTCAGTACTTC

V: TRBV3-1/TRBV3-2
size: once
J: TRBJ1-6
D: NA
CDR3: CASSHPLTGTPLHF
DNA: TGTGCCAGCAGCCATCCACTTACAGGGACACCCCTCCACTTT

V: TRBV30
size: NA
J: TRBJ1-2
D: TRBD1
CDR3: CAWSVTGIGYGYTF
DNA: TGTGCCTGGAGTGTGACAGGGATCGGCTATGGCTACACCTTC

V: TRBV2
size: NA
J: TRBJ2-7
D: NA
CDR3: CASSEVQGRIDEQYF
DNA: TGTGCCAGCAGTGAGGTACAGGGGAGGATCGACGAGCAGTACTTC

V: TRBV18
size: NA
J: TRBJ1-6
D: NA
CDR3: CASSPSGRENSPLHF
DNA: TGTGCCAGCTCACCTAGCGGACGGGAAAATTCACCCCTCCACTTT

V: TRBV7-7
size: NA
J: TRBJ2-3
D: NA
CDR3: CASSLGESSTDTQYF
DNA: TGTGCCAGCAGCTTAGGGGAATCTAGCACAGATACGCAGTATTTT

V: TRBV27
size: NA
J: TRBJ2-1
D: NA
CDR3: CASSFRPHNEQFF
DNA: TGTGCCAGCAGTTTTCGACCCCATAATGAGCAGTTCTTC

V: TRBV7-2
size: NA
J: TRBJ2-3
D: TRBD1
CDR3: CASSLDRGSTDTQYF
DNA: TGTGCCAGCAGCTTAGACAGGGGTAGCACAGATACGCAGTATTTT

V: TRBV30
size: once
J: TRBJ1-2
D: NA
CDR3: CAWRLLGTIYGYTF
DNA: TGTGCCTGGAGACTACTCGGGACCATTTATGGCTACACCTTC

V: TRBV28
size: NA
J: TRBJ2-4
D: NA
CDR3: CASRQRGWNIQYF
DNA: TGTGCCAGCAGACAAAGGGGGTGGAACATTCAGTACTTC

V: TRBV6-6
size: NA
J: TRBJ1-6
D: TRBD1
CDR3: CACQPGQLSNSPLHF
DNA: TGTGCCTGCCAGCCGGGACAGCTCTCTAATTCACCCCTCCACTTT

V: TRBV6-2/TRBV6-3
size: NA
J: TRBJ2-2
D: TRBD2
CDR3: CASSYVRLAGAILNTGELFF
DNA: TGTGCCAGCAGTTACGTTCGACTAGCGGGGGCCATTTTGAACACCGGGGAGCTGTTTTTT

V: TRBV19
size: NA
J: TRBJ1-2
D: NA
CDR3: CASSILQGNGYTF
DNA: TGTGCCAGTAGTATATTACAGGGAAATGGCTACACCTTC

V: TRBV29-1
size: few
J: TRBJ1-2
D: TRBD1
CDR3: CSGGTGSNYGYTF
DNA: TGCAGCGGGGGGACAGGGTCTAACTATGGCTACACCTTC

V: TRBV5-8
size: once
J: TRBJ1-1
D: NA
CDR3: CASRWWSSNTEAFF
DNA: TGTGCCAGCCGTTGGTGGAGTTCGAACACTGAAGCTTTCTTT

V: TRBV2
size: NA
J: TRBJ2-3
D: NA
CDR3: CASSEFTDTQYF
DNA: TGTGCCAGCAGTGAGTTTACAGATACGCAGTATTTT

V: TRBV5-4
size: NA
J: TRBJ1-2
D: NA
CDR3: CASSLWGGYGYTF
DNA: TGTGCCAGCAGCTTATGGGGGGGGTATGGCTACACCTTC

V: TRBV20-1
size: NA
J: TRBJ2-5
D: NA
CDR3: CSASPIPGGETQYF
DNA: TGCAGTGCTAGTCCTATCCCCGGGGGAGAGACCCAGTACTTC

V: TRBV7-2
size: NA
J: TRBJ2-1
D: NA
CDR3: CASRLTYSSYNEQFF
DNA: TGTGCCAGCAGACTTACTTATAGCTCCTACAATGAGCAGTTCTTC

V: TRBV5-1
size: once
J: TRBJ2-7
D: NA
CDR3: CASSPTGYGNEQYF
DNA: TGCGCCAGCAGCCCTACGGGTTATGGGAACGAGCAGTACTTC

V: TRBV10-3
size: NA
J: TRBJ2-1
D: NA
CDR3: CTISAQGLSSYNEQFF
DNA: TGTACCATCAGTGCGCAGGGGTTGAGCTCCTACAATGAGCAGTTCTTC

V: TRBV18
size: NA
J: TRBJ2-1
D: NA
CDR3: CASSHPRSEQFF
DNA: TGTGCCAGCTCACACCCACGAAGCGAGCAGTTCTTC

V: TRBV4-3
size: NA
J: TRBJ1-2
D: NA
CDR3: CASSQSNYGYTF
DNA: TGCGCCAGCAGCCAATCGAACTATGGCTACACCTTC

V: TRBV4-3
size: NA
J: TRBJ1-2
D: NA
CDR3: CASAPQAPVGNYGYTF
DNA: TGCGCCAGCGCTCCGCAGGCGCCGGTGGGTAACTATGGCTACACCTTC

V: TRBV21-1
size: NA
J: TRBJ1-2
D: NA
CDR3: CASSKGLGQGLIGYGYTF
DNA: TGTGCCAGCAGCAAAGGGTTGGGACAGGGGTTGATTGGCTATGGCTACACCTTC

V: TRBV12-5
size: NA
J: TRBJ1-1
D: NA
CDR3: CASGARALNTEAFF
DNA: TGTGCTAGTGGGGCCCGGGCTTTGAACACTGAAGCTTTCTTT

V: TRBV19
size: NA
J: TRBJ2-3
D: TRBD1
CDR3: CASSNPDRGHTQYF
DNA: TGTGCCAGTAGTAATCCGGACAGGGGTCATACGCAGTATTTT

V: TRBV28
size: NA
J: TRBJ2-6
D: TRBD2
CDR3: CASSPPGGSGANVLTF
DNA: TGTGCCAGCAGTCCACCGGGGGGCTCTGGGGCCAACGTCCTGACTTTC

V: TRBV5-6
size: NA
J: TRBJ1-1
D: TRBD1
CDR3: CASSRTGNTEAFF
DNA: TGTGCCAGCAGCCGGACAGGGAACACTGAAGCTTTCTTT

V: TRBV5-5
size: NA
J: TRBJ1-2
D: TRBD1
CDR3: CASSLVRGNYGYTF
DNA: TGTGCCAGCAGCTTGGTCAGGGGGAACTATGGCTACACCTTC

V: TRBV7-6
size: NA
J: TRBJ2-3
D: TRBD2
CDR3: CASSYGLAGVKDTQYF
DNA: TGTGCCAGCAGCTACGGACTAGCGGGGGTTAAAGATACGCAGTATTTT

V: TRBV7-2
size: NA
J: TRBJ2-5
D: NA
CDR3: CASSLGSSRAPKTQYF
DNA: TGTGCCAGCAGCTTAGGGAGTTCGAGGGCCCCGAAGACCCAGTACTTC

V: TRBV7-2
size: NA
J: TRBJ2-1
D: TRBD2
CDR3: CASSLYSGGPRSYNEQFF
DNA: TGTGCCAGCAGCTTATATAGCGGGGGTCCCCGCTCCTACAATGAGCAGTTCTTC

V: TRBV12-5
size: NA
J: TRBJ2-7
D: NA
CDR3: CASGLVYEQYF
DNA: TGTGCTAGTGGTCTAGTGTACGAGCAGTACTTC

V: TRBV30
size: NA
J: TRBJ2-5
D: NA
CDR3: CAWMGERTQYF
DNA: TGTGCCTGGATGGGCGAGAGGACCCAGTACTTC

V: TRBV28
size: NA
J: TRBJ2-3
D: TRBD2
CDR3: CASSSRTSGRDAQYF
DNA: TGTGCCAGCAGTTCCCGGACTAGCGGGCGGGATGCGCAGTATTTT

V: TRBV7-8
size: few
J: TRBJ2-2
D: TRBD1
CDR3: CASSWERDRGRLAGELFF
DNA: TGTGCCAGCAGCTGGGAGCGGGACAGGGGAAGATTGGCCGGGGAGCTGTTTTTT

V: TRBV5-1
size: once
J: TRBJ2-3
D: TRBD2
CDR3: CASSLFGGAGTDTQYF
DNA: TGCGCCAGCAGCTTGTTCGGGGGGGCAGGCACAGATACGCAGTATTTT

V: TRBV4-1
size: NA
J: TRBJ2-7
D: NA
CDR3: CASSQDSRDEQYF
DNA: TGCGCCAGCAGCCAAGATTCCCGGGACGAGCAGTACTTC

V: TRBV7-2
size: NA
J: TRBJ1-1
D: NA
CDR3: CASSLDWGPTEAFF
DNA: TGTGCCAGCAGCTTAGACTGGGGCCCCACTGAAGCTTTCTTT

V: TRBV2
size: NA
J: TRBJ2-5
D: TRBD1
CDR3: CASRDRVQETQYF
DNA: TGTGCCAGCAGAGACAGGGTCCAAGAGACCCAGTACTTC

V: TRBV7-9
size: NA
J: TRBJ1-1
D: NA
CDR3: CASSVHSGLTEAFF
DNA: TGTGCCAGCAGCGTCCATAGCGGGCTCACTGAAGCTTTCTTT

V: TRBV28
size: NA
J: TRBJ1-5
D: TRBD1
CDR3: CASSKDRGHQPQHF
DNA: TGTGCCAGCAGTAAGGACAGGGGTCACCAGCCCCAGCATTTT

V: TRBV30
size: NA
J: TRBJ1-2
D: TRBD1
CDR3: CAWSVLRDRDHGYTF
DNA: TGTGCCTGGAGTGTACTAAGGGACAGGGACCATGGCTACACCTTC

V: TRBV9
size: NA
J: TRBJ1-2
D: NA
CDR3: CASSAGQPYGYTF
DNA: TGTGCCAGCAGCGCCGGACAGCCCTATGGCTACACCTTC

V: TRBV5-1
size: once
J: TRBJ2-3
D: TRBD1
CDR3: CASSLGLGTGGTDTQYF
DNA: TGCGCCAGCAGCTTGGGTTTGGGGACAGGGGGCACAGATACGCAGTATTTT

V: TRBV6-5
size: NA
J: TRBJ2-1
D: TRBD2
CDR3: CASSIGRRGHNEQFF
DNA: TGTGCCAGCAGTATCGGGAGGAGGGGCCACAATGAGCAGTTCTTC

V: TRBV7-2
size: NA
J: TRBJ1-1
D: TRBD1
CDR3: CASSLGTGMRRANTEAFF
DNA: TGTGCCAGCAGCTTAGGGACAGGGATGCGAAGGGCGAACACTGAAGCTTTCTTT

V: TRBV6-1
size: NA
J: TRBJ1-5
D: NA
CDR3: CASSEAGGAYQPQHF
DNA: TGTGCCAGCAGTGAAGCAGGTGGAGCCTATCAGCCCCAGCATTTT

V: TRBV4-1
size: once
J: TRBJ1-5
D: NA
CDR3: CASSQVLDQPQHF
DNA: TGCGCCAGCAGCCAAGTATTGGATCAGCCCCAGCATTTT

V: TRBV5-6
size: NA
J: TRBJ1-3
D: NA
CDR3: CASSFDDTESGNTIYF
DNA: TGTGCCAGCAGCTTTGATGACACGGAGTCTGGAAACACCATATATTTT

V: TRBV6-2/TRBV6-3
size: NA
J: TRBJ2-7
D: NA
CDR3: CASSRQAGYEQYF
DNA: TGTGCCAGCAGCCGACAGGCTGGCTACGAGCAGTACTTC